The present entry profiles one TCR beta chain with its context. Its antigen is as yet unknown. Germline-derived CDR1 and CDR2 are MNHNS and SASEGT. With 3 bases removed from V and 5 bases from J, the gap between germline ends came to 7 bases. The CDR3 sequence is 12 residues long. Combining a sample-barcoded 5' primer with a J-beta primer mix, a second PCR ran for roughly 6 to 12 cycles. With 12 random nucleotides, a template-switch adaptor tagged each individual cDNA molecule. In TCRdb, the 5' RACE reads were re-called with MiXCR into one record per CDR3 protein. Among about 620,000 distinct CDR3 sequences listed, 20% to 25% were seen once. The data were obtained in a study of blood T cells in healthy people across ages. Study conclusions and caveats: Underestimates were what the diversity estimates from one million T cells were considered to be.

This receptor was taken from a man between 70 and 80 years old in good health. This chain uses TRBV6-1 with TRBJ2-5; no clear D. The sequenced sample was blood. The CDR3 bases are TGTGCCAGCAGTGAGACAATTGAGACCCAGTACTTC. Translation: CASSETIETQYF.